Below, 26 T cell receptor beta chains from the same sample are listed, as sequenced in a study of blood T cell repertoires in COVID-19. The repertoire was sequenced with immunoSEQ multiplex PCR; TCRdb's copy has only in-frame clones and lacks some. Among under 200,000 clones listed, 88% were seen once. Sequencing was carried out using peripheral blood. The receptors stem from a man aged 18 to 30 with active or convalescent COVID-19.

This clone has a handful of counts. The chain combines TRBV11-2 with TRBJ1-2; tentatively, D is TRBD1 (5 bases). Deletions cut 5 bases from V and 4 bases from J, with 14 bases between. CDR1 SGHAT and CDR2 FQNNGV come from the germline V gene. The CDR3 covers 14 residues. CDR3 sequence reads: CASSPNRQIYGYTF. As DNA, the CDR3 is TGTGCCAGCAGCCCCAACAGACAGATCTATGGCTACACCTTC.

This clone was detected a few times. V gene TRBV2 combines with J gene TRBJ2-2; a weak D match, TRBD2 (5 bases). V was trimmed by 7 bases and J by 0 bases, leaving 9 bases between them. This CDR3 has 14 residues. Germline V gene lookup returns CDR1 SNHLY and CDR2 FYNNEI. The CDR3: CASIREANTGELFF. The CDR3 DNA sequence: TGTGCCAGCATACGGGAAGCGAACACCGGGGAGCTGTTTTTT.

J is TRBJ1-1 and V is TRBV15, with no clear D. Germline lookup yields CDR1 LNHNV and CDR2 YYDKDF (reference sequence). CDR3 size: 13 residues. Deletions cut 3 bases from V and 5 bases from J, with 10 bases between. CDR3 in DNA: TGTGCCACCAGCAGCGATCCGGGGACTGAAGCTTTCTTT. It yields the protein CATSSDPGTEAFF.

The J gene is TRBJ1-4, the V gene TRBV5-1, with TRBD1 matching 10 bases. The germline gives CDR1 SGHRS, CDR2 YFSETQ. V was clipped by 0 bases and J by 7 bases; unmatched bases: 3. The CDR3 has 15 residues. In nucleotides, the CDR3 is TGCGCCAGCAGCTTGGTGGGACAGGGGACTGAAAAACTGTTTTTT. This gives the protein CASSLVGQGTEKLFF.

The chain has TRBV2 and TRBJ2-1; 13 bases agree with TRBD2. With V trimmed by 6 bases and J by 0 bases, 5 bases remained unmatched. CDR1 and CDR2 (germline): SNHLY, FYNNEI. The CDR3 runs 17 residues. Written as DNA, the CDR3 is TGTGCCAGCAGAGGGACTAGCGGGAAGAGCTCCTACAATGAGCAGTTCTTC. Its protein is CASRGTSGKSSYNEQFF. Complete variable domain (other parts from reference TRBV2 and TRBJ2-1): EPEVTQTPSHQVTQMGQEVILRCVPISNHLYFYWYRQILGQKVEFLVSFYNNEISEKSEIFDDQFSVERPDGSNFTLKIRSTKLEDSAMYFCASRGTSGKSSYNEQFFGPGTRLTVL.

V and J are TRBV27 and TRBJ1-1, with D perhaps matching TRBD1 (5 bases). V lost 3 bases to trimming and J lost 4 bases, with 9 bases between them. The CDR3 loop spans 13 amino acids. From germline, CDR1 is MNHEY and CDR2 SMNVEV (reference sequence). This CDR3 reads CASSLGQLTEAFF. Written as DNA, the CDR3 is TGTGCCAGCAGTTTGGGGCAGCTCACTGAAGCTTTCTTT.

The V and J genes are TRBV2 and TRBJ1-6; D uncertain. The V end was cut by 5 bases, the J end by 11 bases, with 13 bases between. Germline loops: CDR1 SNHLY, CDR2 FYNNEI. The CDR3 is 13 residues long. The CDR3 DNA is TGTGCCAGCAGTTCGGATAGGAGAACACCCCTCCACTTT. The encoded protein is CASSSDRRTPLHF.

The CDR3, as DNA: TGTGCCAGCAGCCCTGGCCAGGGGCGGGCCACCGGGGAGCTGTTTTTT. This translates into CASSPGQGRATGELFF. The genes are TRBV5-4 and TRBJ2-2; possibly TRBD1 for D (6 bases). CDR1 SGHNT and CDR2 YYREEE come from the germline V gene (reference sequence). There are 16 residues in the CDR3. The V end was cut by 4 bases, the J end by 4 bases, with 17 bases between. The complete variable domain, with remaining parts taken from reference TRBV5-4 and TRBJ2-2, reads ETGVTQSPTHLIKTRGQQVTLRCSSQSGHNTVSWYQQALGQGPQFIFQYYREEENGRGNFPPRFSGLQFPNYSSELNVNALELDDSALYLCASSPGQGRATGELFFGEGSRLTVL.

Written as DNA, the CDR3 is TGCGCCAGCAGCCCCTCGAGCTCTGGGGCCAACGTCCTGACTTTC. Amino acids: CASSPSSSGANVLTF. This chain links TRBV5-1 with TRBJ2-6, with unresolved D. V lost 4 bases and J lost 0, with 8 bases in between. CDR3 length: 15 amino acids. The V gene's germline CDR1 is SGHRS and CDR2 YFSETQ.

This clone was seen once. The chain couples TRBV7-9 to TRBJ2-5; TRBD2 might be the D (6 bases). The CDR3 contains 14 residues. Germline V gene lookup returns CDR1 SEHNR and CDR2 FQNEAQ (reference sequence). Trimming cost V 5 bases and J 4 bases, with 14 bases left between them. The CDR3 loop reads CASSVLAQGETQYF. As DNA, the CDR3 is TGTGCCAGCAGCGTACTAGCCCAGGGAGAGACCCAGTACTTC.

The chain has TRBV14 and TRBJ1-6; D might be TRBD1 (5 bases). Germline lookup yields CDR1 SGHDN and CDR2 FVKESK. Between the trimmed V and J ends, which lost 3 bases and 3 bases, there was a span of 15 bases. The CDR3 has 17 amino acids. The CDR3 loop is CASSHQEGVIYNSPLHF. In DNA, the CDR3 is TGTGCCAGCAGCCACCAGGAAGGGGTCATCTATAATTCACCCCTCCACTTT.

The J gene is TRBJ1-4, the V gene TRBV11-2; possible D gene TRBD1, 6 bases. There are 14 residues in the CDR3. CDR1 and CDR2 (germline): SGHAT, FQNNGV. The V end was cut by 5 bases, the J end by 4 bases, with 11 bases between. This chain's CDR3 is CASSLRTDNEKLFF. For the CDR3, the DNA is TGTGCCAGCAGCCTACGGACAGATAATGAAAAACTGTTTTTT.

This clone was seen only once. The rearrangement joins TRBV25-1 to TRBJ2-1; 9 bases match TRBD2. Germline CDR1 MGHDK, CDR2 SYGVNS. This CDR3 is 18 amino acids long. The trim removed 4 bases at V and 8 bases at J, leaving 18 bases unmatched. This chain's CDR3 is CASSALGAGGLRRYEQFF. CDR3 coding DNA: TGTGCCAGCAGTGCCCTTGGGGCGGGAGGGTTGAGGCGCTATGAGCAGTTCTTC.

V usage is TRBV5-1 and J usage is TRBJ2-1, with 11 bases that match TRBD1. Germline-derived CDR1 and CDR2 are SGHRS and YFSETQ. The CDR3 extends over 15 amino acids. V trimming: 4 bases; J trimming: 7 bases; junction bases outside the gene matches: 7. Here the CDR3 reads CASSRDRGKVNEQFF. CDR3 bases: TGCGCCAGCAGCAGGGACAGGGGGAAGGTGAATGAGCAGTTCTTC.

V is TRBV11-2 and J is TRBJ2-2; D uncertain. Germline CDR1 is SGHAT and CDR2 is FQNNGV. Between the trimmed V and J ends, which lost 0 bases and 1 base, there was a span of 9 bases. This CDR3 contains 16 residues. The CDR3 DNA follows: TGTGCCAGCAGCTTAGATCTCGGGTGGAACACCGGGGAGCTGTTTTTT. Amino acids: CASSLDLGWNTGELFF.

The V call is TRBV28, the J call TRBJ1-1; the D gene is possibly TRBD1 (6 bases). The germline V and J ends were trimmed by 5 bases and 2 bases, with 12 bases remaining between them. The CDR3 sequence is 14 residues long. Germline CDR1 reads MDHEN; CDR2 reads SYDVKM. The CDR3 bases are TGTGCCAGCAGTGACAGGACGGATAACACTGAAGCTTTCTTT. Translated, it gives CASSDRTDNTEAFF.

DNA for the CDR3: TGCAGTGCTAGTATCGGGGAGACTGAAGCTTTCTTT. Translating it yields CSASIGETEAFF. The rearrangement joins TRBV20-1 to TRBJ1-1; D ambiguous. This CDR3 comprises 12 residues. V lost 3 bases to trimming and J lost 5 bases, with 10 bases between them. Germline lookup yields CDR1 DFQATT and CDR2 SNEGSKA (reference sequence).

This clone was seen more than once but under ten times. The rearrangement links TRBV5-8 to TRBJ1-6, with 11 positions matching TRBD1. The CDR3 loop spans 20 amino acids. Germline CDR1 and CDR2: SGHTS and YDEGEE. J was trimmed by 1 base and V by 4 bases; bases with no gene match: 13. The CDR3 DNA sequence: TGTGCCAGCAGCCTCTTCGTCGGGACAGGGGGTTTGTCCTATAATTCACCCCTCCACTTT. Translating gives CASSLFVGTGGLSYNSPLHF.

Of note for this clone: Within the sample, other DNA sequences also encode this same CDR3. This chain uses TRBV9 with TRBJ2-7; 11 bases match TRBD2. V was clipped by 0 bases and J by 4 bases; unmatched bases: 3. The germline V gene encodes CDR1 SGDLS and CDR2 YYNGEE. The CDR3 runs 15 residues. Written as DNA, the CDR3 is TGTGCCAGCAGCGTAGGGCCTAGCGGGGGGTACGAGCAGTACTTC. Translation gives CASSVGPSGGYEQYF.

This chain connects TRBV5-6 to TRBJ2-7, with a tentative D call TRBD2 (6 bases). CDR1 is SGHDT and CDR2 is YYEEEE in the germline V gene. This CDR3 is built from 15 residues. Trimming left V 1 base short and J 6 bases short, with 17 bases between. The CDR3 spells CASSLSRVRGFEQYF. The CDR3 DNA is TGTGCCAGCAGCTTGTCGCGGGTACGGGGGTTCGAGCAGTACTTC. Together with reference TRBV5-6 and TRBJ2-7, the CDR3 gives the full variable domain: DAGVTQSPTHLIKTRGQQVTLRCSPKSGHDTVSWYQQALGQGPQFIFQYYEEEERQRGNFPDRFSGHQFPNYSSELNVNALLLGDSALYLCASSLSRVRGFEQYFGPGTRLTVT.

This chain uses TRBV15 with TRBJ1-4; 11 nucleotides line up with TRBD1. CDR1 and CDR2 (germline): LNHNV, YYDKDF (reference sequence). The CDR3 has 15 amino acids. The ends lost 5 bases at V and 6 bases at J; junction bases unmatched: 5. CDR3 amino acids: CATSGDRGLDEKLFF. In DNA, the CDR3 is TGTGCCACCAGCGGGGACAGGGGGTTGGATGAAAAACTGTTTTTT.

The chain joins TRBV27 to TRBJ1-2; 9 bases match TRBD1. The CDR3 loop spans 14 amino acids. The V and J ends lost 6 bases and 5 bases, in that order; junction bases with no gene match: 7. Looked up from germline, CDR1 is MNHEY and CDR2 is SMNVEV (reference sequence). The chain's CDR3 is CASRGSGTGYGYTF. The CDR3 DNA sequence: TGTGCCAGCAGGGGCTCCGGGACAGGGTATGGCTACACCTTC.

DNA of the CDR3: TGTGCCAGTAGTATTTCGAGGTCAGCAACCTACGAGCAGTACTTC. It encodes CASSISRSATYEQYF. The chain is built from TRBV19 and TRBJ2-7; D is undetermined. Trimming pared 3 bases from V and 2 bases from J, leaving 14 bases between. This CDR3 has 15 residues. Germline assignment: CDR1 LNHDA and CDR2 SQIVND (reference sequence).

The chain carries TRBV6-2 or TRBV6-3 and TRBJ1-1, with a possible D match to TRBD1 (5 bases). Trimming cost V 2 bases and J 1 base, with 14 bases left between them. Per the germline V gene, CDR1 is MNHEY and CDR2 is SVGEGT. The CDR3 has 16 residues. The CDR3 spells CASSYPSGGTNTEAFF. Written as DNA, the CDR3 is TGTGCCAGCAGTTACCCAAGCGGGGGGACGAACACTGAAGCTTTCTTT.

The rearrangement joins TRBV7-6 to TRBJ2-5; D not certain. Trimming removed 0 bases from V and 7 bases from J, with 15 bases in between. Germline loops: CDR1 SGHVS, CDR2 FNYEAQ. The CDR3 length is 15 residues. The CDR3 region is CASSLAAALPGTQYF. For the CDR3, the DNA is TGTGCCAGCAGCTTAGCGGCCGCCCTCCCTGGGACCCAGTACTTC.

This chain uses TRBV2 with TRBJ1-1, with TRBD1 matching over 7 bases. Germline-derived CDR1 and CDR2 are SNHLY and FYNNEI. The CDR3 totals 14 residues. Trimming cost V 2 bases and J 8 bases; bases outside gene matches: 8. The CDR3 spells CASSELGQLREAFF. CDR3 nucleotide sequence: TGTGCCAGCAGTGAACTGGGACAGTTGCGAGAAGCTTTCTTT.